Listed below are T cell receptor beta chains from one sample, sequenced in a study of cytomegalovirus exposure and HLA in healthy donors. Here immunoSEQ multiplex PCR was the method, and the copy in TCRdb shows in-frame clones only, minus some. There are 80,000 to 95,000 clones in the sample; roughly 79% occur only once, and roughly 6% lies in the top ten. What was sequenced was PBMCs. The source of these receptors is a female donor in good health and CMV-seronegative. Both conserved end residues are trimmed from each CDR3. The order of the fields is V gene, CDR3 protein.

v_gene: TRBV10-1; CDR3aa: ASIGQGLREAF
v_gene: TRBV5-1; CDR3aa: ASSSETGGLYGYT
v_gene: TRBV2; CDR3aa: ASSRRTGQPQH
v_gene: TRBV7-2; CDR3aa: ASSGPQGHDYGYT
v_gene: TRBV7-2; CDR3aa: ASSFMAGGLPDTQY
v_gene: TRBV4-1; CDR3aa: ASSQQGSSEPQH
v_gene: TRBV18; CDR3aa: ASSAAGTTMVGYT
v_gene: TRBV7-9; CDR3aa: ASSAGGPGNEQF
v_gene: TRBV19; CDR3aa: ASSITSGDNEQF
v_gene: TRBV28; CDR3aa: ASSSAGTGNPRGTSEQY
v_gene: TRBV18; CDR3aa: ASSPGGGVYEQY
v_gene: TRBV28; CDR3aa: ASSQDRDYEQY
v_gene: TRBV29-1; CDR3aa: SVDQGAQTEAF
v_gene: TRBV27; CDR3aa: ASSFRGQGNQPQH
v_gene: TRBV7-9; CDR3aa: ASSITTGGLSSGANVLT
v_gene: TRBV18; CDR3aa: ASSPDRRRGGVHPIMYNEQF
v_gene: TRBV28; CDR3aa: ASTSVSYEQY
v_gene: TRBV7-2; CDR3aa: ASRLGGYNEQF
v_gene: TRBV6-1; CDR3aa: ASRHGTANEKLF
v_gene: TRBV7-6; CDR3aa: ASSTGQGNYGYT
v_gene: TRBV5-1; CDR3aa: ASSLEDRPNYGYT
v_gene: TRBV27; CDR3aa: ASSWTGAGPYSPLH
v_gene: TRBV5-1; CDR3aa: ASSLGPGTGDGGYT
v_gene: TRBV28; CDR3aa: ATAAGTVYIGELF
v_gene: TRBV28; CDR3aa: ASSYPPGRNTEAF
v_gene: TRBV28; CDR3aa: ASNRLGNTIY
v_gene: TRBV7-9; CDR3aa: ASSLPTSGAYNEQF
v_gene: TRBV7-9; CDR3aa: ASSMSGGLGDTQY
v_gene: TRBV6-5; CDR3aa: ASSYDSTYEQY
v_gene: TRBV4-3; CDR3aa: ASSHFHRQDQETQY
v_gene: TRBV29-1; CDR3aa: SVGESFSSYEQY
v_gene: TRBV25-1; CDR3aa: ASSERLVDEQF
v_gene: TRBV2; CDR3aa: ASSDLTGGNQPQH
v_gene: TRBV21-1; CDR3aa: ASSFSVNTEAF
v_gene: TRBV5-4; CDR3aa: ASAGQGPNEKLF
v_gene: TRBV6-1; CDR3aa: ASSERGQFSNQPQH
v_gene: TRBV7-9; CDR3aa: ASSPTGRRTNEKLF
v_gene: TRBV7-2; CDR3aa: ASSLTSGAYEQY
v_gene: TRBV7-9; CDR3aa: ASSLRGGGGEQY
v_gene: TRBV27; CDR3aa: ASSPGAYRVQPQH
v_gene: TRBV30; CDR3aa: AWNGGGNEQF
v_gene: TRBV6-5; CDR3aa: ASTGGAYEQY
v_gene: TRBV19; CDR3aa: ASSIGDRDVEAF
v_gene: TRBV28; CDR3aa: ASIPSLLGHAPLH
v_gene: TRBV28; CDR3aa: ATERGEVGKLF
v_gene: TRBV11-2; CDR3aa: ASSGEGYGYT
v_gene: TRBV7-3; CDR3aa: ASSPQQGDSSGANVLT
v_gene: TRBV7-8; CDR3aa: ASSLYRLAGSYEQY
v_gene: TRBV19; CDR3aa: ASSPQGSNQPQH
v_gene: TRBV5-4; CDR3aa: ASRQGGTDPYEQY
v_gene: TRBV6-5; CDR3aa: ASSYSVNSVTDTQY
v_gene: TRBV6-5; CDR3aa: ASSFSMAQY
v_gene: TRBV5-1; CDR3aa: ASSLVVGEANEQY
v_gene: TRBV6-5; CDR3aa: ASRSPGASYEQY
v_gene: TRBV10-3; CDR3aa: AITGQGGSPLH
v_gene: TRBV5-6; CDR3aa: ASSVPGTSSGANVLT